This is a list of T cell receptor beta chains from one sample in a study of beta chain features in type 1 diabetes. The method was immunoSEQ multiplex PCR; TCRdb's version includes in-frame clones alone and lacks a portion of them. Of about 710,000 clones detected, around an eighth appear once; the ten largest clones hold 0.04%. Sequenced sample: naive CD4+ T cells from blood. These receptors originate from a man between 18 and 35 years old with type 1 diabetes. Both conserved end residues are part of each CDR3. D genes are given only for firm matches. The size entry is marked missing in some rows and otherwise reads once, few, many or a size class.

TRBJ2-7,TRBV5-1,TRBD2,few,CASSSGLAVYEQYF,TGCGCCAGCAGCTCGGGACTAGCGGTCTACGAGCAGTACTTC
TRBJ1-1,TRBV7-2,.,few,CASSLQGPNTEAFF,TGTGCCAGCAGCTTACAAGGACCGAACACTGAAGCTTTCTTT
TRBJ2-7,TRBV19,.,.,CASSIGLGAYEQYF,TGTGCCAGTAGTATCGGCCTTGGAGCATACGAGCAGTACTTC
TRBJ2-7,TRBV7-9,.,.,CASSPHYEQYF,TGTGCCAGCAGCCCTCACTACGAGCAGTACTTC
TRBJ1-2,TRBV5-1,.,few,CASSWEPNNYGYTF,TGCGCCAGCAGCTGGGAGCCCAACAACTATGGCTACACCTTC
TRBJ2-3,TRBV7-2,TRBD1,few,CASSSPAGQGLTDTQYF,TGTGCCAGCAGCTCCCCTGCTGGACAGGGCCTCACAGATACGCAGTATTTT
TRBJ2-1,TRBV7-9,TRBD2,.,CASSLETSLYGEQFF,TGTGCCAGCAGCTTAGAGACTAGCTTGTATGGTGAGCAGTTCTTC
TRBJ1-1,TRBV7-2,TRBD1,few,CASSLTQGAPEAFF,TGTGCCAGCAGCTTAACCCAGGGGGCCCCTGAAGCTTTCTTT
TRBJ2-5,TRBV28,.,.,CASKGTDFQETQYF,TGTGCCAGCAAAGGTACAGACTTCCAAGAGACCCAGTACTTC
TRBJ2-7,TRBV5-4,TRBD2,few,CASSRPGSREYEQYF,TGTGCCAGCAGCCGCCCGGGGTCGCGGGAGTACGAGCAGTACTTC
TRBJ1-2,TRBV29-1,.,.,CSTLHTAYGYTF,TGCAGCACCCTTCACACAGCCTATGGCTACACCTTC
TRBJ1-1,TRBV5-1,TRBD1,.,CASSDTPGQYKAFF,TGCGCCAGCAGCGATACACCGGGACAGTACAAAGCTTTCTTT
TRBJ2-5,TRBV28,.,few,CASSSGTQETQYF,TGTGCCAGCAGTTCTGGGACACAAGAGACCCAGTACTTC
TRBJ2-7,TRBV7-9,.,.,CASSHDSYEQYF,TGTGCCAGCAGCCACGACTCCTACGAGCAGTACTTC
TRBJ1-3,TRBV28,.,few,CASSLPAGTIYF,TGTGCCAGCAGTCTCCCGGCGGGCACCATATATTTT
TRBJ2-7,TRBV4-3,TRBD1,few,CASSQDSSGQATYEQYF,TGCGCCAGCAGCCAAGATAGCTCGGGACAGGCTACCTACGAGCAGTACTTC
TRBJ2-1,TRBV18,TRBD2,few,CASSPPAGGSYNEQFF,TGTGCCAGCTCACCACCAGCGGGAGGGTCCTACAATGAGCAGTTCTTC
TRBJ2-7,TRBV13,.,.,CASRLTGQGAYEQYF,TGTGCCAGCAGACTTACAGGCCAAGGGGCCTACGAGCAGTACTTC
TRBJ2-3,TRBV9,.,.,CASSVGPGGTDTQYF,TGTGCCAGCAGCGTAGGGCCAGGCGGCACAGATACGCAGTATTTT
TRBJ2-5,TRBV29-1,.,few,CSVLRNQETQYF,TGCAGCGTCTTACGGAACCAAGAGACCCAGTACTTC
TRBJ1-3,TRBV28,.,few,CASSPPDRNSGNTIYF,TGTGCCAGCAGTCCCCCGGACAGAAACTCTGGAAACACCATATATTTT
TRBJ1-5,TRBV19,TRBD1,.,CASSIPGTGVRQPQHF,TGTGCCAGTAGTATCCCTGGGACAGGGGTGCGTCAGCCCCAGCATTTT
TRBJ2-1,TRBV4-1,.,.,CASSQDVGRGFGGGLYNEQFF,TGCGCCAGCAGCCAAGATGTCGGTAGAGGGTTTGGAGGAGGACTCTACAATGAGCAGTTCTTC
TRBJ2-1,TRBV28,.,few,CASSPTGHRRGWEQFF,TGTGCCAGCAGTCCAACGGGACATAGGCGAGGGTGGGAGCAGTTCTTC
TRBJ1-5,TRBV29-1,.,few,CSVAQGNSNQPQHF,TGCAGCGTCGCACAGGGTAATAGCAATCAGCCCCAGCATTTT
TRBJ1-1,TRBV29-1,.,.,CSVEVGSGRNTEAFF,TGCAGCGTTGAAGTGGGCTCGGGTCGGAACACTGAAGCTTTCTTT
TRBJ1-1,TRBV30,TRBD1,few,CAWTTGTANTEAFF,TGTGCCTGGACTACCGGGACAGCGAACACTGAAGCTTTCTTT
TRBJ1-3,TRBV28,.,.,CASSLWGGGAGNTIYF,TGTGCCAGCAGTTTATGGGGTGGGGGTGCTGGAAACACCATATATTTT
TRBJ1-5,TRBV25-1,.,.,CASSGFGPQHF,TGTGCCAGCAGCGGGTTCGGGCCCCAGCATTTT
TRBJ2-4,TRBV2,.,many,CASSEEGFQYF,TGTGCCAGCTCAGAAGAGGGGTTTCAGTACTTC
TRBJ1-2,TRBV7-9,.,.,CASSLVSGYGGYTF,TGTGCCAGCAGCTTAGTTTCAGGGTACGGCGGCTACACCTTC
TRBJ2-7,TRBV2,.,.,CAINDRLSYEQYF,TGTGCCATCAATGACAGGTTATCCTACGAGCAGTACTTC
TRBJ1-2,TRBV5-8,.,.,CASGQYYGYTF,TGTGCCAGTGGACAGTACTATGGCTACACCTTC
TRBJ1-1,TRBV30,.,.,CAWTPGYPNTEAFF,TGTGCCTGGACCCCCGGTTATCCCAACACTGAAGCTTTCTTT
TRBJ1-3,TRBV30,.,.,CAWSVQGPGNTIYF,TGTGCCTGGAGTGTACAGGGCCCTGGAAACACCATATATTTT
TRBJ1-1,TRBV4-1,.,.,CASSLGQNTEAFF,TGCGCCAGCAGCCTGGGACAGAACACTGAAGCTTTCTTT
TRBJ2-1,TRBV27,.,.,CASSAPGMAWSSYNEQFF,TGTGCCAGCAGTGCCCCAGGGATGGCCTGGAGCTCCTACAATGAGCAGTTCTTC
TRBJ2-3,TRBV11-1,.,.,CASSTSRTDTQYF,TGTGCCAGCAGCACATCACGCACAGATACGCAGTATTTT
TRBJ2-1,TRBV6-4,.,.,CASSGEGGGEQFF,TGTGCCAGCAGTGGAGAGGGGGGCGGTGAGCAGTTCTTC
TRBJ1-2,TRBV29-1,.,few,CSVVLGYANYGYTF,TGCAGCGTTGTCTTAGGGTACGCTAACTATGGCTACACCTTC
TRBJ2-3,TRBV2,.,.,CASSARSGPTDTQYF,TGTGCCAGCAGTGCCCGTAGCGGCCCCACAGATACGCAGTATTTT
TRBJ2-1,TRBV5-1,.,few,CASSLAGDNSYNEQFF,TGCGCCAGCAGCTTGGCCGGGGATAACTCCTACAATGAGCAGTTCTTC
TRBJ2-6,TRBV28,.,.,CASSKTGPGANVLTF,TGTGCCAGCAGTAAAACAGGGCCTGGGGCCAACGTCCTGACTTTC
TRBJ1-4,TRBV30,.,few,CAWSVTGSLREKLFF,TGTGCCTGGAGTGTAACAGGCTCCCTGCGGGAAAAACTGTTTTTT
TRBJ2-4,TRBV29-1,.,.,CSVATRIQYF,TGCAGCGTTGCTACAAGGATTCAGTACTTC
TRBJ2-1,TRBV28,TRBD2,few,CASSRGTSGSNEQFF,TGTGCCAGCAGCCGGGGGACTAGCGGGTCCAATGAGCAGTTCTTC
TRBJ1-4,TRBV7-9,TRBD1,.,CASSNDRGSEKLFF,TGTGCCAGCAGCAACGACAGGGGAAGTGAAAAACTGTTTTTT
TRBJ2-1,TRBV4-3,.,.,CASSHSTGNEQFF,TGCGCCAGCAGCCATAGCACCGGCAATGAGCAGTTCTTC
TRBJ1-5,TRBV5-4,TRBD1,few,CASSSGGGNQPQHF,TGTGCCAGCAGCTCAGGGGGGGGCAATCAGCCCCAGCATTTT
TRBJ2-2,TRBV19,TRBD2,.,CASTPLGLAGITGELFF,TGTGCCAGTACCCCGTTAGGACTAGCGGGTATCACCGGGGAGCTGTTTTTT
TRBJ2-3,TRBV6-6,TRBD2,.,CASRAGVSTDTQYF,TGTGCCAGCAGAGCGGGGGTGAGCACAGATACGCAGTATTTT
TRBJ2-7,TRBV28,.,.,CASSFVTEQQYF,TGTGCCAGCAGTTTCGTTACAGAACAGCAGTACTTC
TRBJ2-1,TRBV28,TRBD2,few,CASSLATSGGSNEQFF,TGTGCCAGCAGTTTGGCGACTAGCGGGGGGTCCAATGAGCAGTTCTTC
TRBJ2-7,TRBV18,.,.,CASSPPAVYEQYF,TGTGCCAGCTCACCACCGGCCGTCTACGAGCAGTACTTC
TRBJ1-4,TRBV13,.,few,CASSLARSDEKLFF,TGTGCCAGCAGCTTAGCCAGGTCGGATGAAAAACTGTTTTTT
TRBJ2-7,TRBV15,.,.,CATEEKRGIGDEQYF,TGTGCCACCGAGGAGAAACGAGGGATAGGGGACGAGCAGTACTTC
TRBJ2-3,TRBV5-4,.,.,CASSLEGTDTQYF,TGCGCCAGCAGCCTCGAGGGGACAGATACGCAGTATTTT
TRBJ2-3,TRBV11-3,.,.,CASSLGESLDTQYF,TGTGCCAGCAGCTTAGGGGAGTCACTGGATACGCAGTATTTT